Shown below are 10 T cell receptor beta chains from a single sample sequenced in a study of blood T cell repertoires in COVID-19. Sequencing used immunoSEQ multiplex PCR; TCRdb keeps in-frame clones, though not all of them. The sample yields about 120,000 clones, 82% seen once. Sequenced input: peripheral blood. The receptors here all came from a woman in her sixties or seventies with acute or convalescent COVID-19.

There are a few counts of this clone. The rearrangement links TRBV18 to TRBJ2-7; tentative D call: TRBD1 (5 bases). CDR3 length: 12 residues. The germline V and J ends were trimmed by 2 bases and 5 bases, with 7 bases remaining between them. The V gene's germline CDR1 is KGHSH and CDR2 LQKENI. CDR3 DNA sequence: TGTGCCAGCTCACCAGGGGCAAACGAGCAGTACGTC. This encodes CASSPGANEQYV.

The genes are TRBV4-1 and TRBJ1-1; D is unresolved. Trimming took 4 bases from V and 1 from J, leaving 10 bases between them. This CDR3 spans 14 amino acids. The germline V gene encodes CDR1 MGHRA and CDR2 YSYEKL. This CDR3 is CASSPERGNTEAFF. The CDR3 DNA is TGCGCCAGCAGCCCCGAACGGGGGAACACTGAAGCTTTCTTT.

The chain combines TRBV9 with TRBJ1-1, with 12 positions matching TRBD1. The CDR3 contains 14 residues. Per germline, CDR1 SGDLS and CDR2 YYNGEE. Unmatched junction bases numbered 2, after V lost 3 bases and J lost 5 bases. The CDR3 DNA sequence: TGTGCCAGCAGCGCGGGACAGGGGGCGACTGAAGCTTTCTTT. It is translated as CASSAGQGATEAFF.

This clone was recorded many times. The J gene is TRBJ2-4, the V gene TRBV19, with D possibly matching TRBD1 (6 bases). V was clipped by 6 bases and J by 1 base, with 16 bases between them. Germline-derived CDR1 and CDR2 are LNHDA and SQIVND (reference sequence). The CDR3 covers 16 residues. The CDR3 protein is CASRGTGFSAKNIQYF. In DNA, the CDR3 is TGTGCCAGTAGGGGAACAGGGTTTTCGGCCAAAAACATTCAGTACTTC. The full variable domain, with the rest looked up from reference TRBV19 and TRBJ2-4, is DGGITQSPKYLFRKEGQNVTLSCEQNLNHDAMYWYRQDPGQGLRLIYYSQIVNDFQKGDIAEGYSVSREKKESFPLTVTSAQKNPTAFYLCASRGTGFSAKNIQYFGAGTRLSVL.

The V and J genes are TRBV19 and TRBJ1-2; 7 bases match TRBD1. This CDR3 region has 14 residues. Germline V CDR1 and CDR2: LNHDA, SQIVND (reference sequence). Trimming cost V 5 bases and J 4 bases; bases outside gene matches: 7. The CDR3 sequence: CASSPEGAGYGYTF. Here the CDR3 DNA reads TGTGCCAGTAGTCCGGAGGGGGCGGGCTATGGCTACACCTTC.

The V call is TRBV12-3 or TRBV12-4, the J call TRBJ1-1; the D gene is possibly TRBD1 (6 bases). The CDR3 consists of 13 residues. Trimming pared 3 bases from V and 7 bases from J, leaving 12 bases between. The CDR3 sequence is CASSLAGGIEAFF. CDR3 coding DNA: TGTGCCAGCAGTTTGGCTGGGGGCATTGAAGCTTTCTTT.

The chain joins TRBV29-1 to TRBJ1-1, with 7 bases fitting TRBD1. The length of the CDR3 is 14 residues. Germline-derived CDR1 and CDR2 are SQVTM and ANQGSEA. CDR3 amino acids: CRADRSTWNTEAFF. The CDR3 DNA sequence: TGCAGGGCGGACAGGAGTACGTGGAACACTGAAGCTTTCTTT.

J is TRBJ1-2 and V is TRBV19; D is possibly TRBD1 (6 bases). The V gene lost 10 bases and the J gene lost 10 bases, with 31 bases spanning the gap. The CDR3 sequence is 16 residues long. Germline assignment: CDR1 LNHDA and CDR2 SQIVND (reference sequence). This CDR3 reads CATSDATGGTMGVYTF. The CDR3 DNA reads TGTGCCACCTCGGATGCGACAGGAGGAACTATGGGGGTCTACACCTTC.

The chain joins TRBV4-1 to TRBJ2-3; TRBD2 is a possible D gene (6 bases). This CDR3 has 14 residues. CDR1 is MGHRA, CDR2 YSYEKL, per germline. With 1 base removed from V and 8 bases from J, the gap between germline ends came to 13 bases. The CDR3 coding sequence is TGCGCCAGCAGCCAAGCCCCAACTAGCTCTACGCAGTATTTT. Translated, it gives CASSQAPTSSTQYF.

The rearrangement links TRBV29-1 to TRBJ2-1, with D possibly matching TRBD2 (7 bases). The CDR3 sequence is 13 residues long. Germline V gene sequence: CDR1 SQVTM, CDR2 ANQGSEA. V was cut by 7 bases and J by 6 bases, with 16 bases left in between. CDR3 residues: CSAQWGGPNEQFF. In DNA, the CDR3 is TGCAGCGCCCAGTGGGGGGGCCCCAATGAGCAGTTCTTC.